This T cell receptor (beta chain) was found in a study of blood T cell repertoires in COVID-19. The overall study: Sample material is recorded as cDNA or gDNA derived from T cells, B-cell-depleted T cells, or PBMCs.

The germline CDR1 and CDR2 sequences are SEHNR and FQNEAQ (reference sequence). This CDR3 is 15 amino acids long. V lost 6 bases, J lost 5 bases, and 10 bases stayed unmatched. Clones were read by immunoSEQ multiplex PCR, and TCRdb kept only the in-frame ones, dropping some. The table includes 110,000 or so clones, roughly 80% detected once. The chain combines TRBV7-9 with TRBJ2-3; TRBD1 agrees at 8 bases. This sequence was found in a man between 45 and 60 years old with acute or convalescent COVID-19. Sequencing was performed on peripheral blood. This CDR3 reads CASRLQGGVGDTQYF. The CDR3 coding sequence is TGTGCCAGCAGATTACAGGGGGGAGTTGGAGATACGCAGTATTTT.